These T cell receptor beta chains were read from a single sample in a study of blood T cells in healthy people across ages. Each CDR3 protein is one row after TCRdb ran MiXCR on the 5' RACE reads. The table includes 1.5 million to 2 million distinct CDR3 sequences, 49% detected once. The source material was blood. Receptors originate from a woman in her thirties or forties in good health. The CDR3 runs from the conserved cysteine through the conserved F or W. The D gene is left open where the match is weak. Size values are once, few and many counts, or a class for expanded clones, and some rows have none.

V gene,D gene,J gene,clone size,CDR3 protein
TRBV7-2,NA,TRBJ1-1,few,CASSSGPQTTEAFF
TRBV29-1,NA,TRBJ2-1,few,CSVSSVGANEQFF
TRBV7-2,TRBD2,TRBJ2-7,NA,CASSYRGEDRQYF
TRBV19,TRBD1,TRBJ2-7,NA,CVSGQGASYEQYF
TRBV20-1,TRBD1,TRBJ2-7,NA,CSAPGQGAAYEQYF
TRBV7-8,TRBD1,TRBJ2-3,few,CASSRSGTGRDTQYF
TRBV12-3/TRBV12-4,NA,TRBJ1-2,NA,CASSFGQGSIYTF
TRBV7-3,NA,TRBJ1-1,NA,CASSLTGRANTEAFF
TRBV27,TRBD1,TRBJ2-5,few,CASRVRGQGARETQYF
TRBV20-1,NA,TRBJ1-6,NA,CSARANPGDGSLHF
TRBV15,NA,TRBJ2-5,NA,CATSRDLLRARQETQYF
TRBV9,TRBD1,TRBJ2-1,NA,CASSARQGAFNEQFF
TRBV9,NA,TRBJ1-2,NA,CASSVHLDRRFGYTF
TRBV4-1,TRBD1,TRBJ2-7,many,CASSPTRDSSEQYF
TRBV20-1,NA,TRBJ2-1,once,CSARGEMIYEQFF
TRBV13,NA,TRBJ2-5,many,CASTRRETQYF
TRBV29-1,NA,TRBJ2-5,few,CSVEDGSPGETQYF
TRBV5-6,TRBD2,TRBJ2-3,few,CASSFLKRGTLWDTQYF
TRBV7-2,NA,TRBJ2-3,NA,CASSLDSLAKDTQYF
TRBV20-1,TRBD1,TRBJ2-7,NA,CSARDSTGGLYEQYF
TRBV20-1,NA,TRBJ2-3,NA,CSASEDTGLVDTQYF
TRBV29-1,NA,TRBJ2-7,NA,CSVVQGTYEQYF
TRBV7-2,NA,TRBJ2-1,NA,CASSLGGRAGYNEQFF
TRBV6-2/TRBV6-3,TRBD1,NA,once,CASSYGQGVGETQYF
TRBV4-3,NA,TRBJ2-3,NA,CASSQGPGVIDTQYF
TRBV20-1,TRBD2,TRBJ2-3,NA,CSASSGGATDTQYF
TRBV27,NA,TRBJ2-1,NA,CASRYYGEAYNEQFF
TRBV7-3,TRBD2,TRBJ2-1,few,CASSLTRSGGASEQFF
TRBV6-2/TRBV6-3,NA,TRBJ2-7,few,CASTYLPAGVSRSPYEQYF
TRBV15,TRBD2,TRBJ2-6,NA,CATSRVGAGPWTSFAGANVLTF
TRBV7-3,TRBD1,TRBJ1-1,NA,CASSDAGGETEAFF
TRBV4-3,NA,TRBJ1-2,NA,CASSQDNSNYGYTF
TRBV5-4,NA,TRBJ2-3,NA,CASSATSWGTDTQYF
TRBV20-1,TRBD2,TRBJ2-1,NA,CSARDPTSGGWYNEQFF
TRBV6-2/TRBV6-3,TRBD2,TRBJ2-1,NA,CASRTPGLAGYNEQFF
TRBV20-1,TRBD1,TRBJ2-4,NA,CSARDSGTGGLKNIQYF
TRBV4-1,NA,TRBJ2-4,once,CASSQDLGLLAKNIQYF
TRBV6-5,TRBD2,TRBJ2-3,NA,CASMLSGARTDTQYF
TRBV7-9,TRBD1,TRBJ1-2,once,CASSPDRNRGNYGYTF
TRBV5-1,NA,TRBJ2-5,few,CASSFPPSMEETQYF
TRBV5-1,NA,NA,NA,CAGSISQETQYF
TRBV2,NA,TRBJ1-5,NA,CASNGAWNQPQHF
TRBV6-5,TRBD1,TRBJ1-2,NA,CASSYSGDGTGNGYTF
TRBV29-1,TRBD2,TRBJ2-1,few,CSVAWRGGREQFF
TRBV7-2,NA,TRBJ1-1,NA,CASSFRVQGGETEAFF
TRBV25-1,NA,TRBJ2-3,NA,CASSGAGALTDTQYF
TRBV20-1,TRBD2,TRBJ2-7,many,CSARGTSGVYEQYF
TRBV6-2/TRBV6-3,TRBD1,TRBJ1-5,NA,CASSYGDRVQPQHF
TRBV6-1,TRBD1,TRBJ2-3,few,CASREGDRPFETTQYF
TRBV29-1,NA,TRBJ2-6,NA,CSVEDWRGGAKDSGANVLTF
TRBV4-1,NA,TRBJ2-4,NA,CASSQDGGPKNIQYF
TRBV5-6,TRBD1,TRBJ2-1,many,CASSPQGDGEQFF